The clone carrying this T cell receptor (beta chain) occurred a few times. The antigen remains undetermined. The data were taken from a study of response to subunit inactivated influenza vaccine. The study's findings and limits: Few new T cells, the authors suggested, are recruited by each seasonal influenza vaccination.

One entry per CDR3 protein results from TCRdb running MiXCR on the RT-PCR reads. The sample records a few hundred thousand distinct CDR3 sequences, around 7.7% being singletons. The CDR3 is 16 residues long. J was trimmed by 10 bases and V by 1 base; bases with no gene match: 11. From germline, CDR1 is DFQATT and CDR2 SNEGSKA (reference sequence). The source material was PBMCs from blood, sampled about 23 months after vaccination. V gene TRBV20-1 combines with J gene TRBJ2-1, with TRBD2 identical over 12 bases. This clonotype originated in a man between 50 and 75 years old who received an inactivated influenza vaccine. The CDR3, as DNA: TGCAGTGCTAGAGGGGGGGCTAGCGGGAGGGCCCGGGAGCAGTTCTTC. Its translation is CSARGGASGRAREQFF.